The 19 T cell receptor beta chains presented below share a single source sample, sequenced in a study of identical twins. TCRdb itself ran the 5' RACE reads through MiXCR, one entry per CDR3 protein. Counted here are a few hundred thousand distinct CDR3 sequences, approximately 8.8% occurring once; the ten biggest clones make up under 10%. What was sequenced was naive T cells sorted from blood. Receptor source: a woman aged 45-65 years in good health.

This clonotype was counted a few times. The chain is built from TRBV5-1 and TRBJ1-1, with D perhaps TRBD1 (6 bases). V lost 4 bases and J 4 bases, leaving 14 bases between the germline ends. The CDR3 spans 14 residues. Germline CDR1 SGHRS, CDR2 YFSETQ. Here the CDR3 reads CASSPQGIPTEAFF. CDR3 DNA: TGCGCCAGCAGCCCACAGGGAATCCCCACTGAAGCTTTCTTT.

This clonotype was seen a handful of times. V is TRBV7-9 and J is TRBJ2-1; 8 bases fit TRBD1. The CDR3 is 15 residues long. CDR1 is SEHNR and CDR2 is FQNEAQ in the germline V gene (reference sequence). After removal of 6 bases from V and 5 bases from J, the junction contained 9 bases not matched to a gene. The DNA for the CDR3 is TGTGCCAGCAGGTCTGGACAGGGAAGGGACAATGAGCAGTTCTTC. It encodes CASRSGQGRDNEQFF.

The V gene is TRBV19, the J gene TRBJ1-6; D is undetermined. The CDR3 is 16 residues long. The V gene lost 7 bases and the J gene lost 10 bases, with 23 bases spanning the gap. From germline, CDR1 is LNHDA and CDR2 SQIVND (reference sequence). CDR3 in amino acids: CASTQRPGILDSPLHF. CDR3 DNA sequence: TGTGCCAGTACCCAAAGACCGGGTATTCTCGACTCACCCCTCCACTTT.

This clonotype was picked up many times. V gene TRBV4-2 combines with J gene TRBJ2-7; TRBD1 matches 11 bases. Germline V lookup: CDR1 LGHNA, CDR2 YNFKEQ. CDR3 length equals 17 residues. Trimming took 0 bases from V and 1 from J; bases not matched to a gene: 5. The CDR3 bases are TGTGCCAGCAGCCAAGATCTAGGGGACAGGGGGTCCTACGAGCAGTACGTC. Translating gives CASSQDLGDRGSYEQYV.

A few counts support this clonotype. V usage is TRBV20-1 and J usage is TRBJ2-7; D tentatively fits TRBD1 or TRBD2 (6 bases each). V gave up 3 bases and J gave up 7 bases, with 22 bases separating them. This CDR3 spans 15 amino acids. From germline, CDR1 is DFQATT and CDR2 SNEGSKA (reference sequence). DNA of the CDR3: TGCAGTGCTAGTGCGCCAAAGGGGGGCGTGGGGGAGCAGTACTTC. Translated, it gives CSASAPKGGVGEQYF.

This clonotype was detected many times. The rearrangement links TRBV5-1 to TRBJ2-7, with a possible D match to TRBD1 (6 bases). From germline, CDR1 is SGHRS and CDR2 YFSETQ. CDR3 length: 14 residues. Trimming removed 1 base at V and 7 bases at J, with 15 bases between. The CDR3 coding sequence is TGCGCCAGCAGCTTGAACGCAGGGGCATGGGAGCAGTACTTC. This translates into CASSLNAGAWEQYF.

This clonotype showed up many times. The chain links TRBV29-1 to TRBJ2-1; 7 bases line up with TRBD1. CDR3 size: 12 residues. Per the germline V gene, CDR1 is SQVTM and CDR2 is ANQGSEA. Trimming took 8 bases from V and 8 from J; bases not matched to a gene: 9. This CDR3 is CSLQTGSHEQFF. The CDR3 DNA is TGCAGCCTACAGACAGGGAGTCATGAGCAGTTCTTC.

This clonotype has only a few counts. The rearrangement uses TRBV7-9 and TRBJ2-5; D unresolved. The ends were cut back, 3 bases at V and 4 bases at J, with 15 bases in the middle. The CDR3 spans 15 residues. CDR1 SEHNR and CDR2 FQNEAQ come from the germline V gene (reference sequence). The CDR3 protein is CASSFPVGSLETQYF. The CDR3 bases are TGTGCCAGCAGCTTCCCTGTGGGTTCCCTAGAGACCCAGTACTTC. The whole variable domain, filled in from reference TRBV7-9 and TRBJ2-5, reads DTGVSQNPRHKITKRGQNVTFRCDPISEHNRLYWYRQTLGQGPEFLTYFQNEAQLEKSRLLSDRFSAERPKGSFSTLEIQRTEQGDSAMYLCASSFPVGSLETQYFGPGTRLLVL.

The rearrangement uses TRBV30 and TRBJ1-1; D is perhaps TRBD1 (6 bases). The CDR3 is made up of 13 amino acids. The V gene lost 3 bases and the J gene lost 5 bases, with 13 bases spanning the gap. Germline V gene sequence: CDR1 GTSNPN, CDR2 SVGIG (reference sequence). CDR3 residues: CAWRAQGETEAFF. Written as DNA, the CDR3 is TGTGCCTGGAGGGCACAGGGAGAGACTGAAGCTTTCTTT.

This clonotype turned up a few times. The V and J genes are TRBV25-1 and TRBJ2-5, with D maybe TRBD2 (6 bases). V was pared by 3 bases and J by 1 base, with 12 bases between. CDR1 MGHDK and CDR2 SYGVNS come from the germline V gene. The CDR3 runs 15 residues. The DNA of the CDR3 is TGTGCCAGCAGTGATCAGGGACTGCCCCAAGAGACCCAGTACTTC. This encodes CASSDQGLPQETQYF. Using reference TRBV25-1 and TRBJ2-5 for the parts outside the CDR3, the full variable domain is EADIYQTPRYLVIGTGKKITLECSQTMGHDKMYWYQQDPGMELHLIHYSYGVNSTEKGDLSSESTVSRIRTEHFPLTLESARPSHTSQYLCASSDQGLPQETQYFGPGTRLLVL.

The chain has TRBV6-5 and TRBJ2-7; 12 bases map to TRBD2. Per germline, CDR1 MNHEY and CDR2 SVGAGI. Trimming cost V 1 base and J 4 bases; bases outside gene matches: 5. The CDR3 covers 16 residues. CDR3: CASSYFDTSGRYEQYF. The DNA of the CDR3 is TGTGCCAGCAGTTACTTCGATACTAGCGGGAGGTACGAGCAGTACTTC.

Ten or more counts support this clonotype. This chain links TRBV10-3 with TRBJ1-1; the match to TRBD1 covers 10 bases. The CDR3 length is 12 residues. Germline V gene lookup returns CDR1 ENHRY and CDR2 SYGVKD. V shed 10 bases and J 3 bases; nucleotides not matched to a gene: 2. The CDR3 DNA sequence: TGTGCCACCGGGACAGGGGACACTGAAGCTTTCTTT. It is translated as CATGTGDTEAFF.

This clonotype showed up just a few times. In DNA, the CDR3 is TGTGCCACCAGTGGATTTGGGTATAGAGGGGCCAACGTCCTGACTTTC. This codes for CATSGFGYRGANVLTF. The chain combines TRBV24-1 with TRBJ2-6, with D uncertain. This CDR3 region has 16 residues. Per the germline V gene, CDR1 is KGHDR and CDR2 is SFDVKD. V dropped 5 bases and J dropped 4 bases, with 14 bases sitting between them.

The chain couples TRBV3-1 to TRBJ2-7; no clear D. The CDR3 loop spans 13 amino acids. The V and J ends lost 0 bases and 7 bases respectively, with 10 bases between them. Germline V gives CDR1 LGHDT, CDR2 YNNKEL (reference sequence). DNA for the CDR3: TGTGCCAGCAGCCAAGACCCCTGGGGAGAGCAGTACGTC. Translated, it gives CASSQDPWGEQYV.

This clonotype was counted ten times or more. The J gene is TRBJ2-2, the V gene TRBV5-1; TRBD2 aligns across 12 bases. The CDR3 has 15 residues. The junction had 6 bases not matched to a gene; V was cut back by 5 bases and J by 7 bases. Per the germline V gene, CDR1 is SGHRS and CDR2 is YFSETQ. The CDR3 reads CASRRLAGDSGELFF. CDR3 in DNA: TGCGCCAGCAGAAGACTAGCGGGAGATAGCGGGGAGCTGTTTTTT.

The rearrangement uses TRBV27 and TRBJ2-3, with 9 positions matching TRBD2. The CDR3 is made up of 12 amino acids. The germline V gene has CDR1 MNHEY and CDR2 SMNVEV (reference sequence). The V and J ends lost 5 bases and 11 bases, in that order; junction bases with no gene match: 5. CDR3 region: CASSNGAGGQYF. In DNA, the CDR3 is TGTGCCAGCAGTAACGGAGCGGGAGGGCAGTATTTT.

CDR3 residues: CASSLHRLEQFF. The CDR3 bases are TGTGCCAGCAGCTTACACCGACTAGAGCAGTTCTTC. V gene TRBV11-2 combines with J gene TRBJ2-1, with D maybe TRBD2 (5 bases). V was clipped by 2 bases and J by 10 bases, with 9 bases between them. CDR1 is SGHAT and CDR2 is FQNNGV in the germline V gene. CDR3 size: 12 residues.

This sequence joins TRBV30 and TRBJ2-7; 11 bases are shared with TRBD1. Germline V gives CDR1 GTSNPN, CDR2 SVGIG (reference sequence). Losses at the gene ends were 7 bases for V and 2 bases for J; bases not matched to a gene: 1. This CDR3 contains 12 residues. The CDR3: CALGQGAYEQYF. In DNA, the CDR3 is TGTGCCTTGGGACAGGGGGCCTACGAGCAGTACTTC.

The sample holds a few counts of this clonotype. The chain couples TRBV6-4 to TRBJ1-2; no clear D gene. Trimming left V 6 bases short and J 4 bases short, with 18 bases between. The CDR3 runs to 15 residues. The germline V gene has CDR1 MRHNA and CDR2 SNTAGT. Here the CDR3 reads CASREQAVASYGYTF. CDR3 DNA sequence: TGTGCCAGCAGGGAACAAGCGGTCGCTTCCTATGGCTACACCTTC.